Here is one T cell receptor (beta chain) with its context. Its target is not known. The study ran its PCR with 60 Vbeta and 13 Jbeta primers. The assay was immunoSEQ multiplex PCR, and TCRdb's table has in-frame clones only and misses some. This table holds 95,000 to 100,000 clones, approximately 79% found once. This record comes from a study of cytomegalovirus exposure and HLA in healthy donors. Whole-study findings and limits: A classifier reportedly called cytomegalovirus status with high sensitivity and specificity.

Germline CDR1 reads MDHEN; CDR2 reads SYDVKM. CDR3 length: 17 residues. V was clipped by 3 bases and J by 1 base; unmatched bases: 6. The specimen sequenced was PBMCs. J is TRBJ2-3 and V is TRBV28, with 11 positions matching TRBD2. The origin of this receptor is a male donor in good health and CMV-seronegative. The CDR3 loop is CASSLDIAGGGTDTQYF. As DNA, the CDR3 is TGTGCCAGCAGTTTGGATATAGCGGGAGGGGGCACAGATACGCAGTATTTT.